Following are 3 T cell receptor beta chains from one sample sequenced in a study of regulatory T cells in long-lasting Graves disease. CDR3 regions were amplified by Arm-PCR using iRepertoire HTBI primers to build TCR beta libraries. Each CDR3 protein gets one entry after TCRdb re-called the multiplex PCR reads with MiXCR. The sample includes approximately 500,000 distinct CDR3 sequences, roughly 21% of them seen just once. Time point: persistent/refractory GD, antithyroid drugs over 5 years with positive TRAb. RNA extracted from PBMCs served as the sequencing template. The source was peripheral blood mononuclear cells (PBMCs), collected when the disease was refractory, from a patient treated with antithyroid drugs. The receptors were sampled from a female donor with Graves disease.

In DNA, the CDR3 is TGTGCCAGCAGTTTGATGTTGGGAAGCCTCGAGCAGTACTTC. Translating gives CASSLMLGSLEQYF. The V gene is TRBV6-9, the J gene TRBJ2-7; no firm D call. The CDR3 runs 14 residues. Germline V lookup: CDR1 MNHGY, CDR2 SVAAGI. Trimming pared 4 bases from V and 6 bases from J, leaving 16 bases between.

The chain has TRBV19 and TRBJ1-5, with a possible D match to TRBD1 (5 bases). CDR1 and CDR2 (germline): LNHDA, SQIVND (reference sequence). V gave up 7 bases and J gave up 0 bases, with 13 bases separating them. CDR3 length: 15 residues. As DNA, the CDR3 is TGTGCCAGTAACGGGGGAATGGTTAGCAATCAGCCCCAGCATTTT. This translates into CASNGGMVSNQPQHF.

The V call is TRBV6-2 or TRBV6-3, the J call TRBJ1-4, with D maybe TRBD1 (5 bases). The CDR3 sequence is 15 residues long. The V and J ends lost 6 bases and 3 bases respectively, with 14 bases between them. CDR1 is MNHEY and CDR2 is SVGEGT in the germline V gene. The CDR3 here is CASRLQGAANEKLFF. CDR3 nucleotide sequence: TGTGCCAGCAGGCTCCAGGGTGCGGCTAATGAAAAACTGTTTTTT.